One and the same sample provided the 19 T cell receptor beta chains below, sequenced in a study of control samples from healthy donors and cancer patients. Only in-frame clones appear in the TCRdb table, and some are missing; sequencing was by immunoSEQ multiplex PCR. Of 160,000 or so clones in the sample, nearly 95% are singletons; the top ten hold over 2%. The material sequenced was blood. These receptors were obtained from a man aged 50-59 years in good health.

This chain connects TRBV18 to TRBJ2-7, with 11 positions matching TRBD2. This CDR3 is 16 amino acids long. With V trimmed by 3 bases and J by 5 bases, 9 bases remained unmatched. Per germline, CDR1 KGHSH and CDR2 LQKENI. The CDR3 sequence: CASSPFSSGRADEQYF. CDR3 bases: TGTGCCAGCTCACCCTTCAGTAGCGGGAGGGCCGACGAGCAGTACTTC.

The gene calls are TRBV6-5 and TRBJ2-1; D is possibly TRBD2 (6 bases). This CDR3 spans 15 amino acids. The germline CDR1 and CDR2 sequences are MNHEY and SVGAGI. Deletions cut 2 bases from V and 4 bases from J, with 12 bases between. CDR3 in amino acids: CASSYTVAEYNEQFF. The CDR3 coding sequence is TGTGCCAGCAGTTACACGGTAGCGGAGTACAATGAGCAGTTCTTC.

In nucleotides, the CDR3 is TGTGCCAGTAGTCCGGGACAGGGGCGGGTCTATGGCTACACCTTC. Residues: CASSPGQGRVYGYTF. This chain links TRBV19 with TRBJ1-2, with 10 bases that match TRBD1. Germline-derived CDR1 and CDR2 are LNHDA and SQIVND (reference sequence). CDR3 length: 15 amino acids. V lost 5 bases to trimming and J lost 4 bases; unmatched junction nucleotides: 7.

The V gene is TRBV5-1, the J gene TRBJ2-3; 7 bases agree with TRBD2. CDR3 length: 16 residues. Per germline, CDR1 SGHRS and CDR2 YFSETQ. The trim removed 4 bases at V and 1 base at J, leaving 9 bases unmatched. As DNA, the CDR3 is TGCGCCAGCAGCCACTCAAGCGGGATGGGCACAGATACGCAGTATTTT. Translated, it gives CASSHSSGMGTDTQYF.

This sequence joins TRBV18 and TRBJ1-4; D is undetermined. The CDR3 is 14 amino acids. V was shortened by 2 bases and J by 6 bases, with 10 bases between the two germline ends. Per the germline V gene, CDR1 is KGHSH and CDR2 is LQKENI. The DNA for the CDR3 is TGTGCCAGCTCACCATGGTCCCGGGATGAAAAACTGTTTTTT. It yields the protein CASSPWSRDEKLFF.

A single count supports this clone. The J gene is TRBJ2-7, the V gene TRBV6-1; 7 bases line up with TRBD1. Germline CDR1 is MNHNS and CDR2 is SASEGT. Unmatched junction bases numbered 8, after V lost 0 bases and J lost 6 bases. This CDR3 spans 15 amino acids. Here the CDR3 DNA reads TGTGCCAGCAGTGAAGCGCCAATAAGGGGGCTCGAGCAGTACTTC. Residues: CASSEAPIRGLEQYF.

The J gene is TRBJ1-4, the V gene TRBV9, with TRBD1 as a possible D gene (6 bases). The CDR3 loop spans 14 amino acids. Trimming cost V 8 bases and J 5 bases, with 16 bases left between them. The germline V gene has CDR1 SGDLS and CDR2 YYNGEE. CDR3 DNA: TGTGCCAGTTCGAAACAGGGTTCGAATGAAAAACTGTTTTTT. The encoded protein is CASSKQGSNEKLFF.

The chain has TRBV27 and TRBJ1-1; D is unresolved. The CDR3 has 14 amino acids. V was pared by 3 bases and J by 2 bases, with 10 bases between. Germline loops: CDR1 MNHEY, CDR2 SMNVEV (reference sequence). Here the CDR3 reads CASSFAQPNTEAFF. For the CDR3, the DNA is TGTGCCAGCAGTTTTGCTCAGCCTAACACTGAAGCTTTCTTT.

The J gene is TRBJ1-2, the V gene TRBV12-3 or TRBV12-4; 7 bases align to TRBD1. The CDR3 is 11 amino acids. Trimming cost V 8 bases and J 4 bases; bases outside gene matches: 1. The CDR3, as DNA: TGTGCCAGCGGGACAGCCTATGGCTACACCTTC. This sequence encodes CASGTAYGYTF.

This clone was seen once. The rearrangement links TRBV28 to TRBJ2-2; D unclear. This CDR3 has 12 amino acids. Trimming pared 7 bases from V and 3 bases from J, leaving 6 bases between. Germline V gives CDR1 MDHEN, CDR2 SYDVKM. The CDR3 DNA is TGTGCCAGCACTGACGACACCGGGGAGCTGTTTTTT. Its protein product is CASTDDTGELFF.

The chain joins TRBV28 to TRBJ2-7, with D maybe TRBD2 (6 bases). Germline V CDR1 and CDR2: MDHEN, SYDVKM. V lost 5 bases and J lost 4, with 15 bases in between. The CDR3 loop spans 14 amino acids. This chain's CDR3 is CASSTPRDGYEQYF. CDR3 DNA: TGTGCCAGCAGTACCCCGCGGGACGGATACGAGCAGTACTTC.

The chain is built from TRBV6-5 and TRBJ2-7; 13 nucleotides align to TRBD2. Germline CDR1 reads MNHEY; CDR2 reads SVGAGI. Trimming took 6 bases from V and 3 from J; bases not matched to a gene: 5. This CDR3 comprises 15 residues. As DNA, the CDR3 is TGTGCCAGCAGAGACGGACTAGCGGGGGTCTACGAGCAGTACTTC. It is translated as CASRDGLAGVYEQYF.

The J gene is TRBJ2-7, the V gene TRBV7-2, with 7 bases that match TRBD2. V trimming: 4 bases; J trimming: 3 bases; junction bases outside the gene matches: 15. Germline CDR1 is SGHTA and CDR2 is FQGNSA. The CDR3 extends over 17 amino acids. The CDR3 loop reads CASSSGGSAAEIYEQYF. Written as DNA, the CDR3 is TGTGCCAGCAGCTCGGGAGGTTCGGCAGCCGAAATCTACGAGCAGTACTTC.

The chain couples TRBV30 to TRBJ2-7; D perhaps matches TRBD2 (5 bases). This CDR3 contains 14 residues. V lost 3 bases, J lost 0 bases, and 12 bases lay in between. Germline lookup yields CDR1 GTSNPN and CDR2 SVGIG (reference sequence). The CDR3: CAWRYGDTSYEQYF. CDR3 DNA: TGTGCCTGGAGGTACGGGGATACCTCCTACGAGCAGTACTTC. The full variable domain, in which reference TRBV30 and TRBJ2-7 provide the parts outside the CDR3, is SQTIHQWPATLVQPVGSPLSLECTVEGTSNPNLYWYRQAAGRGLQLLFYSVGIGQISSEVPQNLSASRPQDRQFILSSKKLLLSDSGFYLCAWRYGDTSYEQYFGPGTRLTVT.

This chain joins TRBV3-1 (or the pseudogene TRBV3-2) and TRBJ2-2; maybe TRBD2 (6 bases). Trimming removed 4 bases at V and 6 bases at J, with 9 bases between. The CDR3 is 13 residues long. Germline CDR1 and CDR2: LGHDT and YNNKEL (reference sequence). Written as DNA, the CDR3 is TGTGCCAGCAGCCCCCCTAGCGCCGGGGAGCTGTTTTTT. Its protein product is CASSPPSAGELFF.

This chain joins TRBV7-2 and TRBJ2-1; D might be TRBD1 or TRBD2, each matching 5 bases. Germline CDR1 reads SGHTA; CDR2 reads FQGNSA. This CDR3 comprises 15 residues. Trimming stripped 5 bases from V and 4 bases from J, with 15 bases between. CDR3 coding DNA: TGTGCCAGCAGCCCTTATGGGGGACCTTACAATGAGCAGTTCTTC. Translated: CASSPYGGPYNEQFF.

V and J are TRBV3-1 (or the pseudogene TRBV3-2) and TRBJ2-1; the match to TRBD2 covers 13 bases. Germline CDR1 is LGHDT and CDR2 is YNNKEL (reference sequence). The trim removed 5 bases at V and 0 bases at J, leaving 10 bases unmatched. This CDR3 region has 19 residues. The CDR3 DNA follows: TGTGCCAGCAGCGATGGAAAGGGACTAGCGGGATTCTCCTACAATGAGCAGTTCTTC. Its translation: CASSDGKGLAGFSYNEQFF.

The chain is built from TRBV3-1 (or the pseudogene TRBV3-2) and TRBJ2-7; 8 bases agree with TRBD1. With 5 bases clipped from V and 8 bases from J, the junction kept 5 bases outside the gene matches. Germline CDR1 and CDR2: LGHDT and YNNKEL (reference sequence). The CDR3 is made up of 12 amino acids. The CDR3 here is CASSNRGEKQYF. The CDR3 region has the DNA TGTGCCAGCAGCAACAGGGGGGAAAAGCAGTACTTC.

CDR3 sequence: CASSPTRTSGKYNEQFF. The CDR3 DNA reads as TGTGCCAGCAGCCCAACCCGGACTAGCGGCAAGTACAATGAGCAGTTCTTC. V gene TRBV3-1 (or the pseudogene TRBV3-2) combines with J gene TRBJ2-1; 10 nucleotides align to TRBD2. The ends lost 4 bases at V and 4 bases at J; junction bases unmatched: 10. The CDR3 sequence is 17 residues long. Germline assignment: CDR1 LGHDT and CDR2 YNNKEL (reference sequence).